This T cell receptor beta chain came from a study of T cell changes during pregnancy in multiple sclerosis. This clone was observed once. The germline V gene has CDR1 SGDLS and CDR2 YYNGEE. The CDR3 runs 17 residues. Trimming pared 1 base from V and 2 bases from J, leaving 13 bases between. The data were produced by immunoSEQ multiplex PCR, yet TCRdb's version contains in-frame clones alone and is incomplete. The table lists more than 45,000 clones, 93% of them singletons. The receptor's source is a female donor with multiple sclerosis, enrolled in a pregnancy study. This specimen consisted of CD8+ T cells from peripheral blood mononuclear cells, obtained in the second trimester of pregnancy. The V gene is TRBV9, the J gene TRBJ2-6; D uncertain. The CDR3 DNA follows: TGTGCCAGCAGCGTAAGTACAGATCGACCTGGGGCCAACGTCCTGACTTTC. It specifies CASSVSTDRPGANVLTF.